A single sample gave rise to the 5 T cell receptor beta chains below, sequenced in a study of blood T cell repertoires in COVID-19. TCRdb's table, derived via immunoSEQ multiplex PCR, lists solely in-frame clones and lacks some. The sample has 360,000 or so clones; roughly 84% are singletons. The sample was PBMCs or T cells enriched from blood (not recorded which). These TCRs come from a woman in her 30s who had recovered from COVID-19.

The chain recombines TRBV5-1 with TRBJ1-6, with D maybe TRBD1 (6 bases). V lost 4 bases and J lost 7, with 15 bases in between. Per the germline V gene, CDR1 is SGHRS and CDR2 is YFSETQ. This CDR3 comprises 15 residues. In nucleotides, the CDR3 is TGCGCCAGCAGCCCGAGGGGGACGGACAATTCACCCCTCCACTTT. Encoded protein: CASSPRGTDNSPLHF. The full variable domain, completed using reference TRBV5-1 and TRBJ1-6, is KAGVTQTPRYLIKTRGQQVTLSCSPISGHRSVSWYQQTPGQGLQFLFEYFSETQRNKGNFPGRFSGRQFSNSRSEMNVSTLELGDSALYLCASSPRGTDNSPLHFGNGTRLTVT.

Concerning this clone itself: The same CDR3 can be traced to other DNA sequences in this sample. This rearrangement joins TRBV5-4 to TRBJ1-2; maybe TRBD1 (6 bases). The CDR3 contains 12 residues. Trimming left V 4 bases short and J 5 bases short, with 9 bases between. Germline CDR1 and CDR2: SGHNT and YYREEE (reference sequence). The CDR3 reads CASSADSYGYTF. DNA for the CDR3: TGTGCCAGCAGCGCGGACAGTTATGGCTACACCTTC.

In this sample, this clone turned up a few times. The chain has TRBV19 and TRBJ1-5; the D gene is possibly TRBD1 (6 bases). Germline-derived CDR1 and CDR2 are LNHDA and SQIVND (reference sequence). This CDR3 region has 15 residues. The V and J ends lost 6 bases and 3 bases respectively, with 15 bases between them. The chain's CDR3 is CASSLGGLVNQPQHF. CDR3 nucleotides: TGTGCCAGTAGCCTGGGGGGGCTGGTCAATCAGCCCCAGCATTTT.

The chain combines TRBV5-1 with TRBJ2-7, with D perhaps TRBD2 (6 bases). CDR1 SGHRS and CDR2 YFSETQ come from the germline V gene. Deletions cut 0 bases from V and 4 bases from J, with 14 bases between. The CDR3 extends over 15 amino acids. CDR3 bases: TGCGCCAGCAGCTTGGCCCGGGGGAGCGATTACGAGCAGTACTTC. Protein sequence: CASSLARGSDYEQYF.

The V call is TRBV4-2, the J call TRBJ1-3; tentatively, D is TRBD1 (5 bases). The CDR3 runs to 16 residues. The V gene's germline CDR1 is LGHNA and CDR2 YNFKEQ. V lost 0 bases to trimming and J lost 2 bases, with 11 bases between them. CDR3 nucleotides: TGTGCCAGCAGCCAAGAAGAGACAGTAACTGGAAACACCATATATTTT. This sequence encodes CASSQEETVTGNTIYF.